The next 27 T cell receptor beta chains were all read from a single sample in a study of sequential checkpoint blockade in melanoma. Regarding treatment: randomized to nivolumab then ipilimumab (arm A) or the reverse (arm B). Profiled with immunoSEQ multiplex PCR; TCRdb holds only in-frame clones, not every one. The profile shows roughly 16,000 clones, 65% to 80% of them singletons. The sample in question was CD8+ T cells sorted from blood (inferred from file names), obtained from a patient given nivolumab and ipilimumab in sequence. Receptors originate from a human donor with melanoma.

The chain has TRBV29-1 and TRBJ1-1; no clear D gene. Per germline, CDR1 SQVTM and CDR2 ANQGSEA. The CDR3 is made up of 11 amino acids. The V gene lost 5 bases and the J gene lost 4 bases, with 8 bases spanning the gap. CDR3 residues: CSVPPGTEAFF. CDR3 coding DNA: TGCAGCGTTCCCCCGGGCACTGAAGCTTTCTTT.

The rearrangement joins TRBV6-5 to TRBJ1-2; tentatively, D is TRBD1 (5 bases). The CDR3 length is 11 residues. The germline V gene has CDR1 MNHEY and CDR2 SVGAGI. V lost 7 bases to trimming and J lost 7 bases, with 10 bases between them. CDR3 loop: CASTDGGGYTF. In DNA form, the CDR3 reads TGTGCCAGCACCGACGGGGGTGGCTACACCTTC.

CDR3 loop: CASSPGLDTTQYF. The CDR3 DNA reads TGCGCCAGCAGCCCGGGACTGGACACGACCCAGTACTTC. This chain joins TRBV4-1 and TRBJ2-5; possibly TRBD2 for D (6 bases). Germline loops: CDR1 MGHRA, CDR2 YSYEKL. The CDR3 extends over 13 amino acids. The ends were cut back, 4 bases at V and 7 bases at J, with 13 bases in the middle.

V and J are TRBV13 and TRBJ2-5, with TRBD1 matching 7 bases. The CDR3 sequence is 15 residues long. V was pared by 5 bases and J by 7 bases, with 13 bases of the junction left unmatched. CDR1 and CDR2 from the germline V gene are PRHDT and FYEKMQ (reference sequence). The DNA for the CDR3 is TGTGCCAGCAGCGACACCGGGACAGTAGGGGGGACCCAGTACTTC. It codes for CASSDTGTVGGTQYF.

The chain is built from TRBV6-5 and TRBJ2-7, with D maybe TRBD2 (5 bases). The V end was cut by 2 bases, the J end by 2 bases, with 13 bases between. CDR3 size: 15 residues. Germline lookup yields CDR1 MNHEY and CDR2 SVGAGI. In nucleotides, the CDR3 is TGTGCCAGCAGTTACGGTGGACTCATCGCCTACGAGCAGTACTTC. Protein: CASSYGGLIAYEQYF.

This chain links TRBV7-6 with TRBJ2-1; D may be TRBD1 (5 bases). CDR1 and CDR2 from the germline V gene are SGHVS and FNYEAQ. The CDR3 totals 15 residues. Trimming shortened V by 1 base and J by 2 bases, and 9 bases separated the two germline ends. The CDR3 DNA reads TGTGCCAGCAGCTTAGAGGGGAACGCCTACAATGAGCAGTTCTTC. Protein product: CASSLEGNAYNEQFF.

This chain joins TRBV28 and TRBJ1-2; 10 bases map to TRBD1. Germline loops: CDR1 MDHEN, CDR2 SYDVKM. There are 17 residues in the CDR3. V lost 7 bases, J lost 3 bases, and 14 bases stayed unmatched. The CDR3 sequence is CASTTRAGTGDYYGYTF. In DNA, the CDR3 is TGTGCCAGCACGACACGGGCCGGGACAGGGGATTACTATGGCTACACCTTC.

This clone was picked up a small number of times. This chain uses TRBV19 with TRBJ2-2, with 8 bases aligning to TRBD2. This CDR3 comprises 18 residues. Germline trimming cut 2 bases from V and 7 bases from J; bases unmatched to any gene: 15. CDR1 is LNHDA and CDR2 is SQIVND in the germline V gene (reference sequence). The CDR3 spells CASSIYAGGRGIGGELFF. The CDR3 nucleotides read TGTGCCAGTAGTATATATGCGGGGGGCCGAGGTATTGGCGGGGAGCTGTTTTTT. Full variable domain (outside the CDR3, taken from reference TRBV19 and TRBJ2-2): DGGITQSPKYLFRKEGQNVTLSCEQNLNHDAMYWYRQDPGQGLRLIYYSQIVNDFQKGDIAEGYSVSREKKESFPLTVTSAQKNPTAFYLCASSIYAGGRGIGGELFFGEGSRLTVL.

This chain connects TRBV27 to TRBJ2-5, with a possible D match to TRBD2 (7 bases). Trimming stripped 0 bases from V and 5 bases from J, with 16 bases between. This CDR3 contains 16 residues. Germline V CDR1 and CDR2: MNHEY, SMNVEV (reference sequence). The CDR3 DNA sequence: TGTGCCAGCAGTTTATCGGGACGGGGGGCAGGGGAGACCCAGTACTTC. Translating it yields CASSLSGRGAGETQYF.

This sequence joins TRBV28 and TRBJ2-7; 11 bases map to TRBD1. The CDR3 is 15 amino acids. Germline-derived CDR1 and CDR2 are MDHEN and SYDVKM. Trimming cost V 6 bases and J 1 base; bases outside gene matches: 5. The CDR3 region has the DNA TGTGCCAGCAGCTATCGGGACAGGGGGTCCTACGAGCAGTACGTC. Protein: CASSYRDRGSYEQYV.

This chain joins TRBV13 and TRBJ2-3; TRBD2 matches at 8 bases. The length of the CDR3 is 14 residues. Germline loops: CDR1 PRHDT, CDR2 FYEKMQ (reference sequence). Trimming cost V 5 bases and J 5 bases; bases outside gene matches: 6. Here the CDR3 DNA reads TGTGCCAGCAGCCCTGGACTAGCCATAGATACGCAGTATTTT. Encoded protein: CASSPGLAIDTQYF.

The chain employs TRBV27 and TRBJ1-1; 10 bases fit TRBD1. The CDR3 is made up of 14 amino acids. Germline trimming cut 6 bases from V and 5 bases from J; bases unmatched to any gene: 6. From germline, CDR1 is MNHEY and CDR2 SMNVEV (reference sequence). The CDR3 sequence: CASSRQGAWTEAFF. The DNA for the CDR3 is TGTGCCAGCAGCCGACAGGGGGCATGGACTGAAGCTTTCTTT.

The chain links TRBV27 to TRBJ1-2; the D gene is possibly TRBD1 (5 bases). CDR1 is MNHEY and CDR2 is SMNVEV in the germline V gene (reference sequence). Between the trimmed V and J ends, which lost 5 bases and 4 bases, there was a span of 11 bases. This CDR3 region has 13 residues. The CDR3 reads CASSRRASYGYTF. In nucleotides, the CDR3 is TGTGCCAGCAGTCGCAGGGCATCCTATGGCTACACCTTC.

This clone was seen just once. This sequence joins TRBV9 and TRBJ1-3; possible D gene TRBD1, 5 bases. Germline V gene data show CDR1 as SGDLS and CDR2 as YYNGEE. The CDR3 has 15 residues. V shed 4 bases and J shed 4 bases, with 15 bases lying between them. The CDR3 bases are TGTGCCAGCAGCCAAACAGGTTTGCGGGGAAACACCATATATTTT. Translating it yields CASSQTGLRGNTIYF.

The chain joins TRBV9 to TRBJ2-5; 7 nucleotides agree with TRBD2. The CDR3 runs 11 residues. With V trimmed by 7 bases and J by 7 bases, 4 bases remained unmatched. Germline V lookup: CDR1 SGDLS, CDR2 YYNGEE. CDR3 in amino acids: CASPSGGTQYF. The CDR3 nucleotides read TGTGCCAGCCCATCGGGGGGGACCCAGTACTTC.

The V gene is TRBV27, the J gene TRBJ2-3; D is unclear. V lost 5 bases and J lost 7, with 13 bases in between. Germline CDR1 MNHEY, CDR2 SMNVEV (reference sequence). The CDR3 has 13 residues. The CDR3 loop reads CASSGNGFNTQYF. CDR3 DNA: TGTGCCAGCAGTGGCAACGGGTTTAATACGCAGTATTTT.

In its sample, this clone was seen a few times. The chain has TRBV4-3 and TRBJ1-1; 7 positions match TRBD1. The V gene end was trimmed by 1 base and the J gene end by 7 bases; junction bases not matched to a gene: 6. The CDR3 length is 14 residues. Germline CDR1 reads LGHNA; CDR2 reads YSLEER. DNA for the CDR3: TGCGCCAGCAGCCAAGTAGGGGGCGCGCTTGAAGCTTTCTTT. Its protein is CASSQVGGALEAFF.

This chain uses TRBV19 with TRBJ2-1; tentatively, D is TRBD2 (6 bases). This CDR3 region has 14 residues. The germline V gene encodes CDR1 LNHDA and CDR2 SQIVND (reference sequence). Between the trimmed V and J ends, which lost 1 base and 6 bases, there was a span of 10 bases. The CDR3 is CASSIVRDSNEQFF. The CDR3 DNA follows: TGTGCCAGTAGTATAGTCAGGGACTCCAATGAGCAGTTCTTC.

The gene calls are TRBV5-6 and TRBJ1-1, with D unresolved. Trimming stripped 0 bases from V and 2 bases from J, with 5 bases between. The CDR3 is 13 residues long. The germline gives CDR1 SGHDT, CDR2 YYEEEE. In DNA, the CDR3 is TGTGCCAGCAGCTTGGGACATAACACTGAAGCTTTCTTT. This codes for CASSLGHNTEAFF.

The CDR3 DNA reads TGTGCCAGCAGCCGCCGGCCGAACTACGAGCAGTACGTC. Its protein is CASSRRPNYEQYV. The chain carries TRBV5-4 and TRBJ2-7, with no clear D. This CDR3 is 13 amino acids long. Trimming stripped 4 bases from V and 3 bases from J, with 11 bases between. Germline V gene data show CDR1 as SGHNT and CDR2 as YYREEE (reference sequence).

This rearrangement joins TRBV29-1 to TRBJ2-1; D gene ambiguous. The CDR3 sequence is 11 residues long. V was pared by 3 bases and J by 4 bases, with 4 bases between. CDR1 and CDR2 from the germline V gene are SQVTM and ANQGSEA. This CDR3 reads CSVDRYNEQFF. The CDR3 DNA follows: TGCAGCGTTGATAGATACAATGAGCAGTTCTTC.

This chain links TRBV5-4 with TRBJ1-6; D is ambiguous. Germline CDR1 reads SGHNT; CDR2 reads YYREEE (reference sequence). V lost 4 bases to trimming and J lost 5 bases, with 10 bases between them. This CDR3 is 14 amino acids long. In DNA, the CDR3 is TGTGCCAGCAGCCTACAGCCTGATAATTCACCCCTCCACTTT. Translating gives CASSLQPDNSPLHF.

A few counts support this clone. The chain combines TRBV9 with TRBJ1-1; TRBD1 might be the D (5 bases). Trimming took 5 bases from V and 3 from J, leaving 17 bases between them. Germline V lookup: CDR1 SGDLS, CDR2 YYNGEE. The CDR3 length is 15 residues. Here the CDR3 reads CASSPISQGDTEAFF. CDR3 DNA: TGTGCCAGCAGTCCTATATCTCAGGGTGACACTGAAGCTTTCTTT.

The CDR3 bases are TGTGCCAGCAGTCCTCCCGGGACAGGACCCTACGAGCAGTACTTC. Its translation: CASSPPGTGPYEQYF. This chain links TRBV6-5 with TRBJ2-7, with 8 nucleotides matching TRBD1. This CDR3 region has 15 residues. CDR1 MNHEY and CDR2 SVGAGI come from the germline V gene. Trimming cost V 5 bases and J 2 bases; bases outside gene matches: 8.

V and J are TRBV7-9 and TRBJ2-5; 7 bases agree with TRBD1. The CDR3 consists of 13 residues. Unmatched junction bases numbered 3, after V lost 5 bases and J lost 3 bases. Germline CDR1 and CDR2: SEHNR and FQNEAQ (reference sequence). DNA for the CDR3: TGTGCCAGCAGCCTCGACAGGGAAGAGACCCAGTACTTC. Translating gives CASSLDREETQYF.

The rearrangement links TRBV5-1 to TRBJ2-5; tentatively, D is TRBD2 (7 bases). The J call is uncertain, as TRBJ2-7 better fits the DNA end. The CDR3 loop spans 17 amino acids. The germline V gene encodes CDR1 SGHRS and CDR2 YFSETQ. For the CDR3, the DNA is TGCGCCAGCAGCTTGAGTGCGGGGGCCGAGGCATCCTACGAGCAGTACTTC. Protein sequence: CASSLSAGAEASYEQYF.

This rearrangement joins TRBV28 to TRBJ1-2; 8 positions agree with TRBD1. Per the germline V gene, CDR1 is MDHEN and CDR2 is SYDVKM. With V trimmed by 4 bases and J by 1 base, 5 bases remained unmatched. This CDR3 is 15 amino acids long. CDR3 protein: CASSSGTGFNYGYTF. CDR3 sequence (DNA): TGTGCCAGCAGTTCCGGGACAGGTTTTAACTATGGCTACACCTTC.